The rows below give T cell receptor beta chains drawn from one sample of a study of blood T cell repertoires in COVID-19. TCRdb keeps only in-frame clones here, not all; method: immunoSEQ multiplex PCR. This sample carries 150,000 or so clones, 85% to 90% of them seen once, and the ten largest clones take less than 3%. The specimen was peripheral blood. The receptors derive from a man in his sixties with active or convalescent COVID-19. The CDR3 runs from the conserved cysteine through the conserved F or W. Each record gives: D gene, V gene, J gene, CDR3 length, clone size, CDR3 DNA, CDR3 protein. A D gene is named only where the DNA matches it firmly. Clone size appears in some rows only: once, few, many, or a class for an expanded clone.

.	TRBV4-1	TRBJ1-2	18	once	TGCGCCAGCAGCCAAGATCTCAGGGGCTTAACTCTGATCTATGGCTACACCTTC	CASSQDLRGLTLIYGYTF
.	TRBV28	TRBJ2-2	13	.	TGTGCCAGCAGCTCTACAGGGATCGGGGAGCTGTTTTTT	CASSSTGIGELFF
.	TRBV11-2	TRBJ2-3	15	once	TGTGCCAGCAGCTTACGAGAGCGGGTAGCAGATACGCAGTATTTT	CASSLRERVADTQYF
TRBD1	TRBV10-3	TRBJ2-7	13	.	TGTGCCATCAGTGAGCGACAGGGCTACGAGCAGTACTTC	CAISERQGYEQYF
.	TRBV6-2/TRBV6-3	TRBJ2-5	14	once	TGTGCCAGCAGTCCCCTTAGCGGTCAAGAGACCCAGTACTTC	CASSPLSGQETQYF
TRBD1	TRBV19	TRBJ1-1	15	once	TGTGCCAGTAGTCACATAGGGGACAGTGCCACTGAAGCTTTCTTT	CASSHIGDSATEAFF
TRBD2	TRBV7-3	TRBJ2-3	18	.	TGTGCCAGCAGCTTAACGTTCTACGCGGGGGGGAGCACAGATACGCAGTATTTT	CASSLTFYAGGSTDTQYF
.	TRBV6-6	TRBJ2-2	13	.	TGTGCCAGCAGTTACCGGGAGACCGGGGAGCTGTTTTTT	CASSYRETGELFF
TRBD1	TRBV5-1	TRBJ1-2	14	.	TGCGCCAGCAGCTTGACAGGGGGCCGGGATGGCTACACCTTC	CASSLTGGRDGYTF
.	TRBV24-1	TRBJ2-4	15	.	TGTGCCACCAGTGATAACAAAGGGGGCAAAAACATTCAGTACTTC	CATSDNKGGKNIQYF
TRBD1	TRBV24-1	TRBJ1-1	13	.	TGTGCCACCAGTCATAGACAGGGGGCTGAAGCTTTCTTT	CATSHRQGAEAFF
.	TRBV28	TRBJ1-1	14	.	TGTGCCAGCAGTTCGGGGTCATGGAACACTGAAGCTTTCTTT	CASSSGSWNTEAFF
TRBD2	TRBV5-1	TRBJ2-3	17	.	TGCGCCAGCAGCCCGACGACTAGCGGGAGTGGCACAGATACGCAGTATTTT	CASSPTTSGSGTDTQYF
.	TRBV7-2	TRBJ1-2	17	once	TGTGCCAGCAGCGGTCGGTCGGTTGGAGGACCTCACTATGGCTACACCTTC	CASSGRSVGGPHYGYTF
.	TRBV7-2	TRBJ1-2	15	.	TGTGCCAGCAGCTTAGAAGGAGGGGGGGAGTATGGCTACACCTTC	CASSLEGGGEYGYTF
.	TRBV14	TRBJ2-3	13	.	TGTGCCAGCAGCCAGGGGACACAGGATACGCAGTATTTT	CASSQGTQDTQYF
.	TRBV18	TRBJ1-2	12	.	TGTGCCAGCTCACCACGGCCGAACGGCTACACCTTC	CASSPRPNGYTF
.	TRBV4-3	TRBJ2-6	17	.	TGCGCCAGCAGTCCCTCGTCCGAGGGCCCTGGGGCCAACGTCCTGACTTTC	CASSPSSEGPGANVLTF
.	TRBV6-5	TRBJ1-6	15	.	TGTGCCAGCAGTACAGGGCTCGGCTATAATTCACCCCTCCACTTT	CASSTGLGYNSPLHF
.	TRBV24-1	TRBJ2-1	13	.	TGTGCCACCAGGAGTTTCTCCGGTAGTGAGCAGTTCTTC	CATRSFSGSEQFF
.	TRBV18	TRBJ1-1	14	.	TGTGCCAGCTCAAACCTGCAGGGGAGGGCGCAAGCTTTCTTT	CASSNLQGRAQAFF
TRBD1	TRBV10-3	TRBJ1-1	16	.	TGTGCCAACCAGACAGGGGGCGCAGGATGGAACACTGAAGCTTTCTTT	CANQTGGAGWNTEAFF
TRBD1	TRBV28	TRBJ1-1	15	.	TGTGCCAGCAGGGGTGGACAGGGGTGGAACTCTGAAGCTTTCTTT	CASRGGQGWNSEAFF
.	TRBV30	TRBJ1-1	13	.	TGTGCCTGGAGTATTACAGGGAACACTGAAGCTTTCTTT	CAWSITGNTEAFF
TRBD2	TRBV5-4	TRBJ2-2	17	.	TGTGCCAGCAGCTCCGGGACTAGCGGGAGAAACACCGGGGAGCTGTTTTTT	CASSSGTSGRNTGELFF
TRBD1	TRBV6-6	TRBJ2-7	15	.	TGTGCCAGCAGTAGTGGCAGGGGGCCTTTCGACGAGCAGTACTTC	CASSSGRGPFDEQYF
TRBD2	TRBV7-2	TRBJ2-4	19	.	TGTGCCAGCAGCTTAGTTTCGGGGGGGCGCGGTGGCGCCAAAAACATTCAGTACTTC	CASSLVSGGRGGAKNIQYF